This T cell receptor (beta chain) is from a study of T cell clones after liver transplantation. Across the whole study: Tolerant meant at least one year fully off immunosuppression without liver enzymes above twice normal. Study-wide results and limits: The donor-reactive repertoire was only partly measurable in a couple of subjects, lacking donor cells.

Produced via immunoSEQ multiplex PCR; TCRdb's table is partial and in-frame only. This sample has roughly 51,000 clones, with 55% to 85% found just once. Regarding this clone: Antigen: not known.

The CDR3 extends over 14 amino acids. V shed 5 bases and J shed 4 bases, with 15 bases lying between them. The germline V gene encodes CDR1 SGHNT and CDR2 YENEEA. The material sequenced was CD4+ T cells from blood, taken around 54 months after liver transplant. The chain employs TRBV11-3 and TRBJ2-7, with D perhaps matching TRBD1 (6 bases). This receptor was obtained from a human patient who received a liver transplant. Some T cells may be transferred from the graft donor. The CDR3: CASSAGTSPYEQYF. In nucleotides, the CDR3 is TGTGCCAGCAGCGCCGGGACATCCCCGTACGAGCAGTACTTC. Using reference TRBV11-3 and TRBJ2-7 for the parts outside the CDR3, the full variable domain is EAGVVQSPRYKIIEKKQPVAFWCNPISGHNTLYWYLQNLGQGPELLIRYENEEAVDDSQLPKDRFSAERLKGVDSTLKIQPAELGDSAVYLCASSAGTSPYEQYFGPGTRLTVT.